What follows is one T cell receptor beta chain and its context. The antigen remains undetermined. This CDR3 has 15 residues. J gave up 8 bases and V 2 bases, and 6 bases lay outside the gene matches. Germline CDR1 is MGHRA and CDR2 is YSYEKL. This specimen comes from a study of CD8+ T cells in alopecia areata. Points from the study as a whole: Lesional scalp, notably in alopecia totalis/universalis, had clonality above that of normal scalp.

TCR sequencing used cDNA made by reverse transcription of extracted RNA. The repertoire was sequenced with immunoSEQ multiplex PCR; TCRdb's copy has only in-frame clones and lacks some. The sample gives about 100,000 clones, under 60% of which show up once; more than 20% is in the top ten. This rearrangement joins TRBV4-1 to TRBJ2-1, with 10 bases lining up with TRBD1. The sequence derives from a human donor with alopecia areata. The sample was NKG2D-low CD8+ T cells sorted from blood. CDR3 coding DNA: TGCGCCAGCAGCCAACGGACAGGGGGATTCTATGAGCAGTTCTTC. This sequence encodes CASSQRTGGFYEQFF.